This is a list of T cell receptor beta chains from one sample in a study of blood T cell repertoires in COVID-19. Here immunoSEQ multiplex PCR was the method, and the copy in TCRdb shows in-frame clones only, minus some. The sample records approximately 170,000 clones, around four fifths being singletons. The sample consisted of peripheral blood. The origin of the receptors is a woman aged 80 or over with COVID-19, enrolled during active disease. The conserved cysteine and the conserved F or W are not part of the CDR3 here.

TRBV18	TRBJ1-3	ASSPPSGGSGNTIY
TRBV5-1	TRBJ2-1	ASRAGLAGVTSSEQF
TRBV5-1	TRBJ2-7	ASSFQGEDEQY
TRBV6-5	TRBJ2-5	ASSLTGTQETQY
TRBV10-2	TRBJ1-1	ASSDSLLNTEAF
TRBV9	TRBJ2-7	ASSVFPISYEQY
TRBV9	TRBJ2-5	ASSANLPSGTQY
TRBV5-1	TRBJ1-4	ASSFEPGRSNEKLF
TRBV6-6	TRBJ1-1	ASSYGERNTEAF
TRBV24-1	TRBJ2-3	ATSELETDTQY
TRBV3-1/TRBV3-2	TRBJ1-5	ASSQGQGPQPQH
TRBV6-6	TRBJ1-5	ASGTGAGQPQH
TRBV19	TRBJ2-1	ASSGTTRYYNEQF
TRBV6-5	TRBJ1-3	ASRGVGSGNTIY
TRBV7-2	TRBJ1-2	ASSKGGPNYGYT
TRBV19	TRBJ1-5	ASRDRDQPQH
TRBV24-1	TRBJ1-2	ATSDLAQGANYGYT
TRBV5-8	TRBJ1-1	ASKGGQSTVNTEAF
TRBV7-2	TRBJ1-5	ASSLEGGHQPQH
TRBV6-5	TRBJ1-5	ASSYKWGINQPQH
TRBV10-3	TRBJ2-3	AISVLTGGAPADTQY
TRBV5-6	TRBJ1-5	ASSSQGGQGPQH
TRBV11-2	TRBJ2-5	ASSLAGVGETQY
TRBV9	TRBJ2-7	ASSVTGASYEQY
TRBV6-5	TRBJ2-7	ASSYSTGYEQY
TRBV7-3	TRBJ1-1	ASRQGVFTEAF
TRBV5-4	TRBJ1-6	ASSLGGRNYNSPLH
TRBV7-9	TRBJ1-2	ASSIDRGEDGYT
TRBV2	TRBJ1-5	ASSEGTVGLNQPQH
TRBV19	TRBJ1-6	ATKEGAGMNSPLH
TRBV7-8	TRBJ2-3	ASSLVGLASDTQY
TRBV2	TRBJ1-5	ASGGQGSQPQH
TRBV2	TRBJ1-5	ASRETGDKGQPQH
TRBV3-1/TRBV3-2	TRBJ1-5	ASSPQPTGWSGQPQH
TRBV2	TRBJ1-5	ASSVGTGDQPQH
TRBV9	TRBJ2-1	ASSVGIEVEQF
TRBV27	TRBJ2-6	ASSYVRGSGANVLT
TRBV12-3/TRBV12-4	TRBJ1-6	ASSQGSPLH
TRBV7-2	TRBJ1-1	ASLGQMNTEAF
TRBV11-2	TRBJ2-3	ASSLSADSGTDTQY
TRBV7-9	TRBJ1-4	ASSLMVGTGTEKLF
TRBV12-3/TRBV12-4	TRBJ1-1	ASSLPRVGAF
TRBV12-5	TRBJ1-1	ASGLPREGTEAF
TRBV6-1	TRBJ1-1	ASREVTVNTEAF
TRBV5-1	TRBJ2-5	ASSQGQGRETQY
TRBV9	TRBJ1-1	ASSALADLTEAF
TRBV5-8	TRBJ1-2	ASSRTDYYGYT
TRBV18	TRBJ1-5	ASSPGANNQPQH
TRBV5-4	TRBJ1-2	ASSSPGLNYGYT
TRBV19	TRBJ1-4	ASSRQGGEKLF
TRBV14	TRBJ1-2	ASSHGLGWGYT
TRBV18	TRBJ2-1	ASTPSGGINEQF
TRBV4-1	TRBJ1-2	ASSQGTGNYGYT
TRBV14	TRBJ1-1	ASSQGRSNTEAF
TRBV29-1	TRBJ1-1	SAYDYEAF
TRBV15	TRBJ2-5	ATSRGGFPGAQY
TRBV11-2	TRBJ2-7	ASSLGAGEGYEQY
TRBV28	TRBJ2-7	ASSLAGESSYEQY
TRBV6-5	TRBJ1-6	ASSTTGSYNSPLH
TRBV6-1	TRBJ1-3	ASSANNPSSGNTIY